The source of this T cell receptor beta chain is a study of blood T cell repertoires in COVID-19. In the authors' methods: Amplification of reference gene primers provided the estimated nucleated cell counts. Data came from immunoSEQ multiplex PCR; TCRdb stores just in-frame clones and leaves some out. V and J calls and clone size are given by that table; D and trimming were obtained from the DNA. This repertoire shows 300,000 to 400,000 clones, approximately 90% found once; its top ten account for 4%. CDR1 and CDR2 from the germline V gene are SGHTA and FQGNSA. The V and J ends lost 1 base and 6 bases respectively, with 12 bases between them. This CDR3 comprises 15 residues.

What was sequenced was peripheral blood. This rearrangement joins TRBV7-2 to TRBJ2-2; D might be TRBD1 (6 bases). The sequence was obtained from a woman in her 50s with active or convalescent COVID-19. The CDR3 DNA is TGTGCCAGCAGCTTAGTAGGGACAAGGGCCGGGGAGCTGTTTTTT. Its translation: CASSLVGTRAGELFF.